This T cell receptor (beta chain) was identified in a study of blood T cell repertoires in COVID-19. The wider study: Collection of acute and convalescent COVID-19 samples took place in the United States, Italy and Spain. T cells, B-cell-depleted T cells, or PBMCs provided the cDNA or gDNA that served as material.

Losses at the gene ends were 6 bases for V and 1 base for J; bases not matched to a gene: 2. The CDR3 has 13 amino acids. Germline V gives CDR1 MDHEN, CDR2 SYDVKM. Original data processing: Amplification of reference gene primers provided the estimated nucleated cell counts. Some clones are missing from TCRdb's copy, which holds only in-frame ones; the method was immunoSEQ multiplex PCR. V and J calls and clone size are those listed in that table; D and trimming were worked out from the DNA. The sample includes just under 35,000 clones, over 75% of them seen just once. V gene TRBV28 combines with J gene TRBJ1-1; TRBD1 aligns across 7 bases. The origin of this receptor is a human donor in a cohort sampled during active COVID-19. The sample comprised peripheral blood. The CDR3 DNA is TGTGCCAGCAGGGGACAGAAGAACACTGAAGCTTTCTTT. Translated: CASRGQKNTEAFF.